The 26 T cell receptor beta chains below were found in one sample sequenced in a study of T-cell memory formation after mild COVID-19. One entry per CDR3 protein, called by TCRdb with MiXCR from the 5' RACE reads. The table includes about 140,000 distinct CDR3 sequences, about 14% detected once. Sequencing was carried out using PBMCs or a T cell subset sorted from them (not recorded which). These receptors were collected from an adult woman who had mild COVID-19 (a few samples of this study predate the infection). Cell type and time point are not known.

The chain employs TRBV6-1 and TRBJ1-1; 11 positions match TRBD1. Trimming removed 8 bases from V and 4 bases from J; junction bases left unmatched: 3. The CDR3 totals 13 residues. Germline CDR1 reads MNHNS; CDR2 reads SASEGT. The CDR3 region has the DNA TGTGCCAGCCCAGGGACAGGGGGCACTGAAGCTTTCTTT. Translating it yields CASPGTGGTEAFF.

The J gene is TRBJ1-2, the V gene TRBV6-2 or TRBV6-3; 7 bases align to TRBD1. This CDR3 region has 14 residues. Germline CDR1 is MNHEY and CDR2 is SVGEGT. V trimming: 5 bases; J trimming: 4 bases; junction bases outside the gene matches: 7. The CDR3 sequence: CASSPKDRIYGYTF. CDR3 bases: TGTGCCAGCAGTCCAAAGGACAGGATCTATGGCTACACCTTC.

This chain links TRBV7-9 with TRBJ2-3; no clear D. Germline-derived CDR1 and CDR2 are SEHNR and FQNEAQ (reference sequence). This CDR3 is built from 13 residues. V was pared by 5 bases and J by 4 bases, with 10 bases between. For the CDR3, the DNA is TGTGCCAGCAGCCCGTCGGTGGCAGATACGCAGTATTTT. It translates to CASSPSVADTQYF.

This clonotype was observed a single time. The rearrangement joins TRBV7-6 to TRBJ2-7, with no clear D. The germline CDR1 and CDR2 sequences are SGHVS and FNYEAQ. The V gene lost 1 base and the J gene lost 2 bases, with 12 bases spanning the gap. The CDR3 sequence is 15 residues long. The DNA for the CDR3 is TGTGCCAGCAGCTTAGGGGCGGACGGTACCTACGAGCAGTACTTC. It is translated as CASSLGADGTYEQYF.

The chain links TRBV29-1 to TRBJ2-7; 8 bases are a match to TRBD2. The CDR3 runs 14 residues. The germline CDR1 and CDR2 sequences are SQVTM and ANQGSEA. Trimming removed 0 bases from V and 1 base from J; junction bases left unmatched: 2. DNA for the CDR3: TGCAGCGTTGAAGAGGCGGGGGGTTCCTACGAGCAGTACTTC. Translated, it gives CSVEEAGGSYEQYF.

The table lists this clonotype with a few counts. V is TRBV28 and J is TRBJ1-6; 8 bases match TRBD1. J gave up 8 bases and V 6 bases, and 3 bases lay outside the gene matches. This CDR3 is built from 13 residues. From germline, CDR1 is MDHEN and CDR2 SYDVKM. The CDR3 is CASSWTGYSPLHF. CDR3 DNA: TGTGCCAGCAGCTGGACAGGGTATTCACCCCTCCACTTT.

This clonotype was seen many times. V and J are TRBV5-5 and TRBJ2-1; D not certain. There are 14 residues in the CDR3. V was pared by 2 bases and J by 5 bases, with 11 bases between. The germline V gene encodes CDR1 SGHKS and CDR2 YYEKEE (reference sequence). This CDR3 reads CASSLVFGDNEQFF. DNA for the CDR3: TGTGCCAGCAGCTTAGTGTTCGGCGACAATGAGCAGTTCTTC.

There are a few counts of this clonotype. The chain carries TRBV2 and TRBJ2-3; D is unclear. The CDR3 is 15 amino acids. CDR1 and CDR2 from the germline V gene are SNHLY and FYNNEI. Trimming pared 7 bases from V and 0 bases from J, leaving 14 bases between. CDR3 protein: CASISGTMSTDTQYF. The CDR3 DNA is TGTGCCAGCATTTCTGGTACGATGAGCACAGATACGCAGTATTTT.

CDR3 nucleotide sequence: TGTGCCAGCAGTTTAGTCCGGGGTTCCTACAATGAGCAGTTCTTC. Amino acid sequence: CASSLVRGSYNEQFF. V is TRBV12-3 or TRBV12-4 and J is TRBJ2-1; a weak D match, TRBD2 (5 bases). This CDR3 is 15 amino acids long. Trimming took off 1 base at V and 1 base at J, with 8 bases between the two ends.

V and J are TRBV7-3 and TRBJ2-1; D might be TRBD1 or TRBD2, each matching 5 bases. V gave up 2 bases and J gave up 6 bases, with 11 bases separating them. From germline, CDR1 is SGHTA and CDR2 FQGTGA. CDR3 length: 14 residues. The CDR3 DNA reads as TGTGCCAGCAGCTTAGGGGGTAGGGGCAATGAGCAGTTCTTC. This encodes CASSLGGRGNEQFF.

This clonotype was detected ten times or more. The chain is built from TRBV12-3 or TRBV12-4 and TRBJ2-7; tentatively, D is TRBD2 (5 bases). Trimming shortened V by 0 bases and J by 2 bases, and 14 bases separated the two germline ends. CDR3 length: 16 amino acids. DNA of the CDR3: TGTGCCAGCAGTTTAGCGAGAGGGTCAGATCCCTACGAGCAGTACTTC. The encoded protein is CASSLARGSDPYEQYF.

This clonotype showed up many times. The V call is TRBV12-3 or TRBV12-4, the J call TRBJ2-7, with 16 bases fitting TRBD2. V lost 4 bases, J lost 10 bases, and 10 bases stayed unmatched. The CDR3 contains 16 residues. This CDR3 is CASSSSAGTSGGAQYF. The CDR3 DNA is TGTGCCAGCAGTTCATCAGCCGGGACTAGCGGGGGGGCCCAGTACTTC.

V usage is TRBV15 and J usage is TRBJ2-5, with TRBD1 matching over 8 bases. Germline CDR1 reads LNHNV; CDR2 reads YYDKDF (reference sequence). V lost 3 bases, J lost 3 bases, and 0 bases stayed unmatched. The CDR3 contains 13 residues. The CDR3 reads CATSRTGEETQYF. The CDR3 DNA reads TGTGCCACCAGCAGGACAGGGGAAGAGACCCAGTACTTC.

The chain has TRBV2 and TRBJ1-4, with D unclear. V was shortened by 6 bases and J by 6 bases, with 20 bases between the two germline ends. Germline CDR1 SNHLY, CDR2 FYNNEI. The CDR3 sequence is 16 residues long. The DNA for the CDR3 is TGTGCCAGCAGCGACCCGAATTCCCGACGGGATGAAAAACTGTTTTTT. Its translation: CASSDPNSRRDEKLFF. Drawing the rest from reference TRBV2 and TRBJ1-4, the complete variable domain is EPEVTQTPSHQVTQMGQEVILRCVPISNHLYFYWYRQILGQKVEFLVSFYNNEISEKSEIFDDQFSVERPDGSNFTLKIRSTKLEDSAMYFCASSDPNSRRDEKLFFGSGTQLSVL.

The sample holds many counts of this clonotype. The chain has TRBV10-3 and TRBJ2-1, with 8 bases matching TRBD2. Germline CDR1 and CDR2: ENHRY and SYGVKD. This CDR3 comprises 15 residues. After removal of 2 bases from V and 4 bases from J, the junction contained 4 bases not matched to a gene. The DNA of the CDR3 is TGTGCCATCAGTGAGAATAGCGGGGTGTACAATGAGCAGTTCTTC. Translated, it gives CAISENSGVYNEQFF.

This clonotype turned up a few times. The V gene is TRBV6-5, the J gene TRBJ2-7; TRBD1 or TRBD2 may be the D gene (5 bases each). The CDR3 length is 16 residues. In germline, CDR1 is MNHEY, CDR2 SVGAGI. The germline V and J ends were trimmed by 2 bases and 0 bases, with 14 bases remaining between them. The CDR3 loop is CASSYPTWGNSYEQYF. The CDR3 nucleotides read TGTGCCAGCAGTTACCCAACATGGGGGAACTCCTACGAGCAGTACTTC.

This clonotype was seen a handful of times. This chain connects TRBV2 to TRBJ2-3; 8 nucleotides match TRBD2. Trimming took 6 bases from V and 4 from J; bases not matched to a gene: 18. CDR1 is SNHLY, CDR2 FYNNEI, per germline. There are 18 residues in the CDR3. Written as DNA, the CDR3 is TGTGCCAGCAGCCCGGGGGACGTCGGGAGGGCGGGACCAGATACGCAGTATTTT. It translates to CASSPGDVGRAGPDTQYF.

The genes are TRBV12-3 or TRBV12-4 and TRBJ2-2; the D call may be TRBD1 or TRBD2 (7 bases each). This CDR3 is built from 16 residues. V shed 1 base and J shed 4 bases, with 13 bases lying between them. CDR3 region: CASSLVDRTSTGELFF. CDR3 coding DNA: TGTGCCAGCAGTTTAGTGGACAGGACTAGCACCGGGGAGCTGTTTTTT.

This clonotype has just a few counts. The V and J genes are TRBV24-1 and TRBJ2-3; perhaps D is TRBD1 or TRBD2 (5 bases each). This CDR3 is 15 amino acids long. The germline V gene encodes CDR1 KGHDR and CDR2 SFDVKD. V was shortened by 3 bases and J by 1 base, with 10 bases between the two germline ends. The CDR3 coding sequence is TGTGCCACCAGTGATCGGGACGGCGGCACAGATACGCAGTATTTT. Translated: CATSDRDGGTDTQYF.

This clonotype came up many times. The chain uses TRBV5-6 and TRBJ2-3; 7 nucleotides align to TRBD2. The CDR3 loop spans 14 amino acids. Unmatched junction bases numbered 8, after V lost 6 bases and J lost 4 bases. Germline loops: CDR1 SGHDT, CDR2 YYEEEE. The CDR3 sequence is CASTASGWPDTQYF. CDR3 in DNA: TGTGCCAGCACCGCTAGCGGTTGGCCAGATACGCAGTATTTT.

The chain links TRBV9 to TRBJ2-1; possible D gene TRBD1, 6 bases. Germline assignment: CDR1 SGDLS and CDR2 YYNGEE. V dropped 4 bases and J dropped 1 base, with 12 bases sitting between them. The CDR3 extends over 15 amino acids. CDR3 residues: CASSPGAGSYNEQFF. The DNA for the CDR3 is TGTGCCAGCAGCCCAGGGGCAGGTTCCTACAATGAGCAGTTCTTC.

J is TRBJ2-1 and V is TRBV25-1, with TRBD1 matching 8 bases. V lost 3 bases and J lost 7; bases outside the gene matches: 5. The CDR3 is 14 amino acids. Germline lookup yields CDR1 MGHDK and CDR2 SYGVNS. For the CDR3, the DNA is TGTGCCAGCAGTGAGACAGGGGTCGGGAATGAGCAGTTCTTC. Its translation: CASSETGVGNEQFF.

The rearrangement links TRBV20-1 to TRBJ1-5, with 9 bases identical to TRBD1. The germline V gene encodes CDR1 DFQATT and CDR2 SNEGSKA (reference sequence). This CDR3 is 13 amino acids long. Trimming took 6 bases from V and 7 from J; bases not matched to a gene: 7. CDR3 in amino acids: CSADTDRGQPQHF. The CDR3, as DNA: TGCAGTGCCGACACGGACAGGGGACAGCCCCAGCATTTT.

This clonotype was observed at least ten times. The chain carries TRBV7-9 and TRBJ2-7, with 7 bases aligning to TRBD1. The CDR3 totals 12 residues. The germline gives CDR1 SEHNR, CDR2 FQNEAQ (reference sequence). The J segment lost 7 bases and the V segment lost 3 bases, leaving 3 bases of the junction unmatched. In DNA form, the CDR3 reads TGTGCCAGCAGCTTGACAGGGTCGGAGCAGTACTTC. It is translated as CASSLTGSEQYF.

This clonotype was observed a few times. This chain connects TRBV20-1 to TRBJ2-1; 7 bases match TRBD1. Germline loops: CDR1 DFQATT, CDR2 SNEGSKA (reference sequence). The length of the CDR3 is 14 residues. Trimming took 6 bases from V and 0 from J; bases not matched to a gene: 5. The CDR3 nucleotides are TGCAGTGCCCAAACAGGGGACTCCTACAATGAGCAGTTCTTC. Its protein is CSAQTGDSYNEQFF.

In this sample, this clonotype turned up a few times. The V call is TRBV12-3 or TRBV12-4, the J call TRBJ2-2; D is unresolved. The V gene lost 10 bases and the J gene lost 4 bases, with 16 bases spanning the gap. The CDR3 runs 14 residues. The CDR3 is CATRRFESTGELFF. The CDR3 DNA sequence: TGTGCCACACGAAGGTTCGAGTCCACCGGGGAGCTGTTTTTT.